These 28 T cell receptor beta chains originate from one sample sequenced in a study of blood T cell repertoires in COVID-19. Profiling relied on immunoSEQ multiplex PCR, and the TCRdb table lists in-frame clones only, not all of them. This sample has around 500,000 clones, with approximately 90% found just once. Sequenced material: PBMCs or T cells enriched from blood (not recorded which). These receptors were obtained from a woman aged 60-75 years who had recovered from COVID-19.

Points on this clone: Within the sample, other DNA sequences also encode this same CDR3. The chain combines TRBV3-1 (or the pseudogene TRBV3-2) with TRBJ1-5; a possible D gene is TRBD1 (5 bases). Deletions cut 3 bases from V and 4 bases from J, with 7 bases between. The CDR3 length is 13 residues. The germline gives CDR1 LGHDT, CDR2 YNNKEL (reference sequence). The CDR3 reads CASSQGGNQPQHF. The DNA for the CDR3 is TGTGCCAGCAGCCAGGGGGGAAATCAGCCCCAGCATTTT.

J is TRBJ1-2 and V is TRBV5-1; 7 nucleotides line up with TRBD1. V lost 0 bases, J lost 0 bases, and 14 bases stayed unmatched. Germline V gives CDR1 SGHRS, CDR2 YFSETQ. The CDR3 is made up of 19 amino acids. This chain's CDR3 is CASSLAGTGVPTSNYGYTF. The CDR3 coding sequence is TGCGCCAGCAGCTTGGCCGGCACAGGGGTCCCTACCTCTAACTATGGCTACACCTTC.

The rearrangement links TRBV5-1 to TRBJ1-3, with D perhaps matching TRBD1 (5 bases). Germline V gives CDR1 SGHRS, CDR2 YFSETQ. CDR3 length equals 13 residues. V dropped 4 bases and J dropped 8 bases, with 13 bases sitting between them. CDR3 loop: CASSGGDLDTIYF. The DNA for the CDR3 is TGCGCCAGCAGCGGGGGGGATCTGGACACCATATATTTT.

Comment on this clone: Different DNA sequences within this sample yield the same CDR3. This chain links TRBV12-3 or TRBV12-4 with TRBJ2-3; D remains ambiguous. The length of the CDR3 is 11 residues. Deletions cut 6 bases from V and 2 bases from J, with 3 bases between. CDR3 amino acids: CASSLTDTQYF. In DNA, the CDR3 is TGTGCCAGCAGCCTCACAGATACGCAGTATTTT.

The chain joins TRBV4-2 to TRBJ2-5, with TRBD1 as a possible D gene (5 bases). CDR3 length: 15 amino acids. Per germline, CDR1 LGHNA and CDR2 YNFKEQ. V dropped 0 bases and J dropped 5 bases, with 13 bases sitting between them. CDR3 amino acids: CASSQESRDRETQYF. DNA of the CDR3: TGTGCCAGCAGCCAAGAGAGCAGGGATCGGGAGACCCAGTACTTC.

The chain carries TRBV4-1 and TRBJ2-3; 8 nucleotides align to TRBD2. Trimming cost V 0 bases and J 3 bases; bases outside gene matches: 2. CDR3 length: 15 amino acids. The germline V gene has CDR1 MGHRA and CDR2 YSYEKL. The CDR3 nucleotides read TGCGCCAGCAGCCAAGATGGGACTAGTACAGATACGCAGTATTTT. Residues: CASSQDGTSTDTQYF.

The rearrangement uses TRBV5-1 and TRBJ2-1; perhaps TRBD1 as D (6 bases). Germline V gene data show CDR1 as SGHRS and CDR2 as YFSETQ. V lost 3 bases to trimming and J lost 0 bases, with 10 bases between them. This CDR3 spans 15 amino acids. CDR3 sequence (DNA): TGCGCCAGCAGCTCCGGACAGAGCTCCTACAATGAGCAGTTCTTC. This sequence encodes CASSSGQSSYNEQFF.

This clone was counted once. The rearrangement joins TRBV6-5 to TRBJ1-5; a weak D match, TRBD1 (6 bases). Trimming removed 5 bases at V and 3 bases at J, with 14 bases between. This CDR3 comprises 15 residues. Germline V CDR1 and CDR2: MNHEY, SVGAGI. As DNA, the CDR3 is TGTGCCAGCAGTAGACAGGTGGATGCCAATCAGCCCCAGCATTTT. Encoded protein: CASSRQVDANQPQHF.

V usage is TRBV5-1 and J usage is TRBJ2-5; 12 bases map to TRBD2. After removal of 3 bases from V and 5 bases from J, the junction contained 5 bases not matched to a gene. The CDR3 consists of 15 residues. Looked up from germline, CDR1 is SGHRS and CDR2 is YFSETQ. CDR3 coding DNA: TGCGCCAGCAGCTCCGAGACTAGCGGGGGTGAGACCCAGTACTTC. It encodes CASSSETSGGETQYF.

The gene calls are TRBV10-3 and TRBJ2-2; unclear D gene. The germline V gene encodes CDR1 ENHRY and CDR2 SYGVKD. V lost 4 bases and J lost 2, with 8 bases in between. CDR3 length: 14 residues. The CDR3: CAISGNRNTGELFF. CDR3 bases: TGTGCCATCAGTGGCAACAGAAACACCGGGGAGCTGTTTTTT.

The rearrangement links TRBV23-1 to TRBJ1-5; 9 bases are shared with TRBD1. TRBV23-1 is filed as an ORF, its function uncertain. V trimming: 8 bases; J trimming: 5 bases; junction bases outside the gene matches: 19. The CDR3 is 18 residues long. The CDR3 nucleotides read TGCGCCAGCGTTTGGGACAGGGCAATCACTTACCCAGATCAGCCCCAGCATTTT. It translates to CASVWDRAITYPDQPQHF.

This clone was detected once. This chain links TRBV27 with TRBJ1-4; TRBD1 aligns across 7 bases. The CDR3 has 14 residues. Germline CDR1 reads MNHEY; CDR2 reads SMNVEV (reference sequence). The V and J ends lost 7 bases and 7 bases, in that order; junction bases with no gene match: 9. Here the CDR3 DNA reads TGTGCCAGCACTCCCGAAGGGGGCTCTGAAAAACTGTTTTTT. As protein: CASTPEGGSEKLFF.

The chain combines TRBV20-1 with TRBJ2-3; 10 nucleotides agree with TRBD2. The CDR3 loop spans 17 amino acids. Germline V gene data show CDR1 as DFQATT and CDR2 as SNEGSKA (reference sequence). Unmatched junction bases numbered 13, after V lost 3 bases and J lost 4 bases. This chain's CDR3 is CSASGWASGGSADTQYF. CDR3 coding DNA: TGCAGTGCTAGTGGTTGGGCTAGCGGGGGTAGCGCAGATACGCAGTATTTT.

CDR3 nucleotide sequence: TGCGCCAGCAGTGAGTTCGCGGGGATCACAGATACGCAGTATTTT. This encodes CASSEFAGITDTQYF. The chain combines TRBV10-1 with TRBJ2-3, with TRBD2 as a possible D gene (6 bases). Looked up from germline, CDR1 is WNHNN and CDR2 is SYGVQD (reference sequence). The CDR3 spans 15 residues. Trimming left V 1 base short and J 2 bases short, with 10 bases between.

The gene calls are TRBV24-1 and TRBJ2-3; 9 nucleotides match TRBD2. With 3 bases clipped from V and 4 bases from J, the junction kept 19 bases outside the gene matches. This CDR3 has 20 residues. Germline V gene lookup returns CDR1 KGHDR and CDR2 SFDVKD. The CDR3 here is CATSDPPPWEVAGGPDTQYF. The CDR3 region has the DNA TGTGCCACCAGTGATCCCCCCCCTTGGGAGGTGGCGGGGGGGCCAGATACGCAGTATTTT.

This chain connects TRBV5-6 to TRBJ2-2; D unresolved. Germline CDR1 reads SGHDT; CDR2 reads YYEEEE. The CDR3 runs 13 residues. Trimming shortened V by 3 bases and J by 1 base, and 4 bases separated the two germline ends. CDR3 coding DNA: TGTGCCAGCAGCTCCAAGAACACCGGGGAGCTGTTTTTT. Residues: CASSSKNTGELFF.

This sequence joins TRBV5-1 and TRBJ2-5; 11 bases are shared with TRBD1. The V segment lost 4 bases and the J segment 5 bases; nucleotides outside the gene matches: 4. CDR1 is SGHRS, CDR2 YFSETQ, per germline. The CDR3 contains 14 residues. In nucleotides, the CDR3 is TGCGCCAGCAGCCCGGACAGGGGGCGTGAGACCCAGTACTTC. Translation: CASSPDRGRETQYF.

This clone came up a few times. The V and J genes are TRBV6-5 and TRBJ1-5; the D gene is possibly TRBD1 (6 bases). The CDR3 extends over 13 amino acids. Germline CDR1 reads MNHEY; CDR2 reads SVGAGI. Trimming stripped 6 bases from V and 4 bases from J, with 10 bases between. The CDR3 DNA sequence: TGTGCCAGCAGACAGGGAGTAAATCAGCCCCAGCATTTT. This gives the protein CASRQGVNQPQHF.

This rearrangement joins TRBV2 to TRBJ2-7; possible D gene TRBD1, 6 bases. V gave up 8 bases and J gave up 7 bases, with 18 bases separating them. CDR3 length equals 13 residues. From germline, CDR1 is SNHLY and CDR2 FYNNEI. The CDR3 nucleotides are TGTGCCAGCGGAGGCCAGGGGTTTTGGGAGCAGTACTTC. Translation: CASGGQGFWEQYF.

The table lists this clone with a few counts. This chain connects TRBV3-1 (or the pseudogene TRBV3-2) to TRBJ1-2; perhaps TRBD1 as D (5 bases). Germline values: CDR1 LGHDT, CDR2 YNNKEL (reference sequence). V lost 3 bases to trimming and J lost 6 bases, with 17 bases between them. The CDR3 is 15 amino acids. CDR3 amino acids: CASSQPHGGANGYTF. As DNA, the CDR3 is TGTGCCAGCAGCCAGCCCCACGGGGGTGCGAATGGCTACACCTTC.

The rearrangement uses TRBV7-6 and TRBJ1-2; 8 bases are a match to TRBD1. The CDR3 is 14 amino acids. The trim removed 5 bases at V and 4 bases at J, leaving 6 bases unmatched. Germline lookup yields CDR1 SGHVS and CDR2 FNYEAQ. CDR3 amino acids: CASSQTGDFYGYTF. The CDR3 DNA is TGTGCCAGCAGCCAGACAGGGGATTTCTATGGCTACACCTTC.

The V and J genes are TRBV6-1 and TRBJ1-2; TRBD1 aligns across 12 bases. CDR3 length: 15 amino acids. CDR1 is MNHNS, CDR2 SASEGT, per germline. V lost 0 bases and J lost 7; bases outside the gene matches: 3. Written as DNA, the CDR3 is TGTGCCAGCAGTGAAGCAGGGACAGGGGGCGGTGGCTACACCTTC. Translated: CASSEAGTGGGGYTF.

The chain employs TRBV3-1 (or the pseudogene TRBV3-2) and TRBJ2-7, with 7 bases lining up with TRBD1. V lost 2 bases, J lost 6 bases, and 4 bases stayed unmatched. The CDR3 sequence is 13 residues long. Germline values: CDR1 LGHDT, CDR2 YNNKEL (reference sequence). The CDR3 bases are TGTGCCAGCAGCCAAATTCGGGACAGCGAGCAGTACGTC. This gives the protein CASSQIRDSEQYV.

CDR3 DNA: TGCGCCAGCAGCTTCGGACAGGTGCAAGAGACCCAGTACTTC. Its translation: CASSFGQVQETQYF. The V gene is TRBV5-1, the J gene TRBJ2-5; 7 bases match TRBD1. With V trimmed by 2 bases and J by 2 bases, 3 bases remained unmatched. Germline CDR1 and CDR2: SGHRS and YFSETQ. The CDR3 spans 14 residues.

The J gene is TRBJ2-5, the V gene TRBV6-5; 7 bases line up with TRBD2. There are 15 residues in the CDR3. CDR1 and CDR2 (germline): MNHEY, SVGAGI. With 3 bases clipped from V and 12 bases from J, the junction kept 16 bases outside the gene matches. The CDR3 spells CASSYVGQREAPEYF. CDR3 sequence (DNA): TGTGCCAGCAGTTATGTCGGCCAGCGGGAAGCTCCGGAGTACTTC.

This clone came up once. The CDR3 DNA reads as TGTGCCAGCAGCCCGAGGGACAGGGGGTACGAGCAGTACTTC. Amino acid sequence: CASSPRDRGYEQYF. The V and J genes are TRBV3-1 (or the pseudogene TRBV3-2) and TRBJ2-7; 11 bases line up with TRBD1. The CDR3 length is 14 residues. V dropped 4 bases and J dropped 4; count of bases not matched to a gene: 3. CDR1 and CDR2 (germline): LGHDT, YNNKEL (reference sequence).

This chain uses TRBV7-2 with TRBJ2-7, with D possibly being TRBD2 (6 bases). The V and J ends lost 2 bases and 1 base respectively, with 12 bases between them. Germline CDR1 is SGHTA and CDR2 is FQGNSA. This CDR3 comprises 15 residues. The CDR3, as DNA: TGTGCCAGCAGCTTAAAGGGACTGGATTCCTACGAGCAGTACGTC. The encoded protein is CASSLKGLDSYEQYV.

Only a few counts were recorded for this clone. Here the CDR3 DNA reads TGCGCCAGCAGCTTGGGGGCCGGACTCTCTGGAAACACCATATATTTT. It translates to CASSLGAGLSGNTIYF. The chain carries TRBV5-1 and TRBJ1-3; D is undetermined. The CDR3 runs to 16 residues. Germline values: CDR1 SGHRS, CDR2 YFSETQ. With 0 bases removed from V and 0 bases from J, the gap between germline ends came to 10 bases.